Sequencing of this T cell receptor beta chain was carried out in a study of cytomegalovirus exposure and HLA in healthy donors. Primers: 60 Vbeta forward and 13 Jbeta reverse. Sequenced by immunoSEQ multiplex PCR; TCRdb stores in-frame clones only, minus some. Here the sample spans roughly 170,000 clones, 65% to 90% being singletons. This CDR3 is built from 14 residues. Germline CDR1 MNHEY, CDR2 SVGAGI. V was trimmed by 5 bases and J by 5 bases, leaving 12 bases between them. The source of this sequence is a girl under 10 years old in good health and CMV-seropositive. This chain joins TRBV6-5 and TRBJ2-2, with D perhaps matching TRBD2 (5 bases). Sequencing was carried out using PBMCs. The DNA for the CDR3 is TGTGCCAGCAGTGTCCGGACTGGGACCGGGGAGCTGTTTTTT. Translated, it gives CASSVRTGTGELFF.